The 21 T cell receptor beta chains below all came from one sample that was sequenced in a study of shared clonotypes between healthy human individuals. Sequencing used immunoSEQ multiplex PCR; TCRdb keeps in-frame clones, though not all of them. The sample lists 2 million to 2.5 million clones, just under 95% occurring once. What was sequenced was naive CD4+ T cells from PBMCs. The subset was: CD45RA+ positively selected. The receptors here all came from a man between 18 and 29 years old in good health. Some clones in this sample may be carry-over from other donors' samples.

The chain recombines TRBV5-1 with TRBJ1-1; possibly TRBD1 for D (5 bases). CDR1 and CDR2 from the germline V gene are SGHRS and YFSETQ. The CDR3 is made up of 15 amino acids. The V end lost 3 bases, the J end lost 3 bases, and 15 bases lay between the germline ends. The CDR3 bases are TGCGCCAGCAGCTGGAATACAGGTGGGGACACTGAAGCTTTCTTT. It translates to CASSWNTGGDTEAFF.

Note on this clone: Other DNA sequences in this specimen translate into the identical CDR3. V usage is TRBV19 and J usage is TRBJ1-5; TRBD1 might be the D (5 bases). Germline CDR1 is LNHDA and CDR2 is SQIVND (reference sequence). V was trimmed by 3 bases and J by 0 bases, leaving 9 bases between them. This CDR3 has 15 residues. The CDR3 DNA reads TGTGCCAGTAGTATTCTGGGGGTTAGCAATCAGCCCCAGCATTTT. Amino acid sequence: CASSILGVSNQPQHF.

The rearrangement joins TRBV7-2 to TRBJ2-7, with D perhaps matching TRBD2 (5 bases). The V gene lost 2 bases and the J gene lost 6 bases, with 11 bases spanning the gap. Per germline, CDR1 SGHTA and CDR2 FQGNSA. The CDR3 runs 13 residues. The CDR3 DNA is TGTGCCAGCAGCTTATCTCGAGGGCTCGAGCAGTACTTC. Translated, it gives CASSLSRGLEQYF.

V is TRBV28 and J is TRBJ1-2; D gene uncertain. Trimming took off 7 bases at V and 2 bases at J, with 11 bases between the two ends. Germline CDR1 and CDR2: MDHEN and SYDVKM. CDR3 size: 13 residues. The CDR3 coding sequence is TGTGCCAGCACTCCCCTTTACAACTATGGCTACACCTTC. Translated: CASTPLYNYGYTF.

V gene TRBV6-5 combines with J gene TRBJ2-1; 15 bases fit TRBD2. CDR1 and CDR2 from the germline V gene are MNHEY and SVGAGI. Trimming cost V 5 bases and J 7 bases; bases outside gene matches: 3. The CDR3 length is 15 residues. CDR3 in DNA: TGTGCCAGCAGTCGCGGGACTAGCGGGAGGAATGAGCAGTTCTTC. Protein product: CASSRGTSGRNEQFF.

V gene TRBV27 combines with J gene TRBJ1-2; D not resolved. Trimming took 3 bases from V and 3 from J, leaving 8 bases between them. This CDR3 spans 13 amino acids. Germline V gene sequence: CDR1 MNHEY, CDR2 SMNVEV (reference sequence). As DNA, the CDR3 is TGTGCCAGCAGTTTTTGGGGAGACTATGGCTACACCTTC. Translated, it gives CASSFWGDYGYTF.

This chain joins TRBV9 and TRBJ1-5; D unclear. Germline V gives CDR1 SGDLS, CDR2 YYNGEE. There are 15 residues in the CDR3. Trimming cost V 0 bases and J 0 bases, with 7 bases left between them. The CDR3: CASSVGKHSNQPQHF. For the CDR3, the DNA is TGTGCCAGCAGCGTAGGGAAGCATAGCAATCAGCCCCAGCATTTT.

The V and J genes are TRBV27 and TRBJ2-1, with D unclear. Trimming cost V 3 bases and J 7 bases, with 10 bases left between them. The CDR3 loop spans 13 amino acids. The germline gives CDR1 MNHEY, CDR2 SMNVEV (reference sequence). The CDR3 DNA reads as TGTGCCAGCAGTTTTCGTCAAAGGAATGAGCAGTTCTTC. Residues: CASSFRQRNEQFF.

The rearrangement links TRBV28 to TRBJ2-7; 8 bases match TRBD2. CDR1 MDHEN and CDR2 SYDVKM come from the germline V gene. The CDR3 contains 15 residues. Unmatched junction bases numbered 9, after V lost 6 bases and J lost 2 bases. The DNA of the CDR3 is TGTGCCAGCAGACCGGGGGGGTATGCCGCCTACGAGCAGTACTTC. Its protein is CASRPGGYAAYEQYF.

This chain uses TRBV2 with TRBJ1-4; the match to TRBD1 covers 10 bases. The V gene's germline CDR1 is SNHLY and CDR2 FYNNEI. CDR3 length: 15 amino acids. The V gene end was trimmed by 7 bases and the J gene end by 7 bases; junction bases not matched to a gene: 9. The CDR3 region is CASTVMTGGREKLFF. The CDR3 coding sequence is TGTGCCAGCACCGTTATGACAGGGGGCCGTGAAAAACTGTTTTTT. Together with reference TRBV2 and TRBJ1-4, the CDR3 gives the full variable domain: EPEVTQTPSHQVTQMGQEVILRCVPISNHLYFYWYRQILGQKVEFLVSFYNNEISEKSEIFDDQFSVERPDGSNFTLKIRSTKLEDSAMYFCASTVMTGGREKLFFGSGTQLSVL.

The V and J genes are TRBV15 and TRBJ2-7; D might be TRBD1 (6 bases). This CDR3 spans 20 amino acids. Germline V gene sequence: CDR1 LNHNV, CDR2 YYDKDF (reference sequence). V was clipped by 0 bases and J by 0 bases, with 24 bases between them. CDR3 DNA: TGTGCCACCAGCAGAGATGCAAGGACAATTTTGGGGGCCAGCTCCTACGAGCAGTACTTC. As protein: CATSRDARTILGASSYEQYF.

The rearrangement joins TRBV7-9 to TRBJ2-3; 16 bases are shared with TRBD2. This CDR3 region has 16 residues. V trimming: 0 bases; J trimming: 10 bases; junction bases outside the gene matches: 4. Germline-derived CDR1 and CDR2 are SEHNR and FQNEAQ (reference sequence). CDR3 sequence: CASSLARGTSGRAQYF. The CDR3 nucleotides read TGTGCCAGCAGCTTAGCGCGCGGGACTAGCGGGAGGGCGCAGTATTTT. Combining the CDR3 with reference TRBV7-9 and TRBJ2-3 gives the whole variable domain DTGVSQNPRHKITKRGQNVTFRCDPISEHNRLYWYRQTLGQGPEFLTYFQNEAQLEKSRLLSDRFSAERPKGSFSTLEIQRTEQGDSAMYLCASSLARGTSGRAQYFGPGTRLTVL.

V is TRBV27 and J is TRBJ2-7; D not resolved. Trimming took off 2 bases at V and 2 bases at J, with 13 bases between the two ends. Germline CDR1 is MNHEY and CDR2 is SMNVEV (reference sequence). The CDR3 is 15 amino acids. The CDR3 loop reads CASSLKSGETYEQYF. The CDR3 nucleotides are TGTGCCAGCAGTTTAAAGTCTGGGGAAACCTACGAGCAGTACTTC.

The count of this clone is one. Other DNA sequences of this sample code for an identical CDR3. The chain is built from TRBV7-3 and TRBJ2-7, with D uncertain. V was shortened by 5 bases and J by 1 base, with 9 bases between the two germline ends. The germline V gene has CDR1 SGHTA and CDR2 FQGTGA. The CDR3 has 13 amino acids. The CDR3 DNA follows: TGTGCCAGCAGCCCGCCTGGGTCCTACGAGCAGTACTTC. It specifies CASSPPGSYEQYF.

The chain is built from TRBV5-8 and TRBJ2-3, with D perhaps matching TRBD1 (6 bases). There are 15 residues in the CDR3. Trimming took 5 bases from V and 6 from J, leaving 19 bases between them. Looked up from germline, CDR1 is SGHTS and CDR2 is YDEGEE. This chain's CDR3 is CASSAGTPSGDTQYF. The CDR3 DNA reads TGTGCCAGCAGTGCCGGGACACCCTCCGGGGATACGCAGTATTTT.

The rearrangement links TRBV7-2 to TRBJ1-5; D is unclear. This CDR3 region has 14 residues. V was trimmed by 6 bases and J by 0 bases, leaving 9 bases between them. CDR1 and CDR2 from the germline V gene are SGHTA and FQGNSA. The CDR3 region has the DNA TGTGCCAGCAGGACTCCTGGTAGCAATCAGCCCCAGCATTTT. This translates into CASRTPGSNQPQHF.

The J gene is TRBJ1-4, the V gene TRBV19, with 7 bases identical to TRBD1. With 6 bases clipped from V and 2 bases from J, the junction kept 6 bases outside the gene matches. Germline V gives CDR1 LNHDA, CDR2 SQIVND (reference sequence). The CDR3 is 15 amino acids. This CDR3 reads CASRLDRATNEKLFF. The CDR3 DNA reads TGTGCCAGTAGACTCGACAGGGCGACTAATGAAAAACTGTTTTTT. The variable domain in full, completed from reference TRBV19 and TRBJ1-4, reads DGGITQSPKYLFRKEGQNVTLSCEQNLNHDAMYWYRQDPGQGLRLIYYSQIVNDFQKGDIAEGYSVSREKKESFPLTVTSAQKNPTAFYLCASRLDRATNEKLFFGSGTQLSVL.

This chain joins TRBV7-2 and TRBJ2-7; D gene uncertain. The CDR3 is 12 residues long. Germline V gives CDR1 SGHTA, CDR2 FQGNSA. Trimming left V 2 bases short and J 4 bases short, with 6 bases between. The CDR3 DNA follows: TGTGCCAGCAGCTTATACGGATACGAGCAGTACTTC. It encodes CASSLYGYEQYF.

In its sample, this clone was seen once. Other DNA sequences within the sample encode an identical CDR3. This chain connects TRBV18 to TRBJ2-3; the D gene could be TRBD1 or TRBD2 (5 bases each). The CDR3 totals 15 residues. Trimming took off 1 base at V and 0 bases at J, with 8 bases between the two ends. Germline-derived CDR1 and CDR2 are KGHSH and LQKENI. The CDR3 region is CASSPQGPSTDTQYF. CDR3 in DNA: TGTGCCAGCTCACCACAGGGACCTAGCACAGATACGCAGTATTTT.

The chain employs TRBV21-1 and TRBJ2-1; TRBD2 reflects the table's D call only, with no check against the DNA. TRBV21-1 is labeled a pseudogene. The CDR3 is 16 amino acids. The CDR3 reads CASSKRTEGQYNEQFF. The CDR3 DNA reads TGTGCCAGCAGCAAGAGAACTGAGGGCCAGTACAATGAGCAGTTCTTC.

A single count supports this clone. The rearrangement links TRBV7-9 to TRBJ1-2, with 7 positions matching TRBD1. The CDR3 runs 13 residues. V shed 5 bases, J shed 6 bases, and the junction held 6 bases outside the gene matches. CDR1 and CDR2 (germline): SEHNR, FQNEAQ (reference sequence). In DNA form, the CDR3 reads TGTGCCAGCAGCCAAACAGGGGACAATGGCTACACCTTC. Translated: CASSQTGDNGYTF.